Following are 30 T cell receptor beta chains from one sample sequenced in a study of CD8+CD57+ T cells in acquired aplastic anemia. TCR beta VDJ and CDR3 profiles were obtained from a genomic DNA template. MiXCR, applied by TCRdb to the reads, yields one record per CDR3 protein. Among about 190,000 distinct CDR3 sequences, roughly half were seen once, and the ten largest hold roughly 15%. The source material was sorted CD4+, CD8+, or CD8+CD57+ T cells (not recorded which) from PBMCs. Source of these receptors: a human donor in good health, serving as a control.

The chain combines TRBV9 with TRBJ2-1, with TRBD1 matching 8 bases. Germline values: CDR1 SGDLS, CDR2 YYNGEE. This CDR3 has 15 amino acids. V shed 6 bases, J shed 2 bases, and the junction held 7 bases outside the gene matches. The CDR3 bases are TGTGCCAGCACCGGCGGGACAGGCCCCTACAATGAGCAGTTCTTC. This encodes CASTGGTGPYNEQFF.

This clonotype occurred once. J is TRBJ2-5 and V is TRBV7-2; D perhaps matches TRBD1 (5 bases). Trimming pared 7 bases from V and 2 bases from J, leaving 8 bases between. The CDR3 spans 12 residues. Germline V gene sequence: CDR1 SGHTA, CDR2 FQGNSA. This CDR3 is CASMDIQETQYF. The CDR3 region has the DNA TGTGCCAGCATGGACATTCAAGAGACCCAGTACTTC.

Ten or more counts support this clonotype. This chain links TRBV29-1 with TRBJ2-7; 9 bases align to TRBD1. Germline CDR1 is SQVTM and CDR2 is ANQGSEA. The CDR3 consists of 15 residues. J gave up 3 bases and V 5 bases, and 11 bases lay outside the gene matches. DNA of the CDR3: TGCAGCGTTTCCGATACAGGGGGCTCCTACTACGAGCAGTACTTC. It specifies CSVSDTGGSYYEQYF.

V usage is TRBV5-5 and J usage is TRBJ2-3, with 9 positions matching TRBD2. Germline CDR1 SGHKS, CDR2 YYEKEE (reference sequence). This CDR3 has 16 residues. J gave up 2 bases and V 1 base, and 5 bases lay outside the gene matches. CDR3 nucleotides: TGTGCCAGCAGCTTGATGGCGGGGGGGATCACAGATACGCAGTATTTT. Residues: CASSLMAGGITDTQYF. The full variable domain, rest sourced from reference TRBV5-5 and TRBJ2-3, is DAGVTQSPTHLIKTRGQQVTLRCSPISGHKSVSWYQQVLGQGPQFIFQYYEKEERGRGNFPDRFSARQFPNYSSELNVNALLLGDSALYLCASSLMAGGITDTQYFGPGTRLTVL.

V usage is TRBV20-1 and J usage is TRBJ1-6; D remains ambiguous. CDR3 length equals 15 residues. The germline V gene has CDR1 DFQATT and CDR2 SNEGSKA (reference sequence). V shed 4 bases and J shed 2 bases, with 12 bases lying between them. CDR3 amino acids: CSAKPDGPYNSPLHF. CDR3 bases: TGCAGTGCTAAGCCCGATGGACCCTATAATTCACCCCTCCACTTT.

The CDR3 sequence: CASSYGTSYYGYTF. In DNA, the CDR3 is TGTGCCAGTAGTTACGGGACATCTTATTATGGCTACACCTTC. The genes are TRBV19 and TRBJ1-2, with a tentative D call TRBD1 (6 bases). Looked up from germline, CDR1 is LNHDA and CDR2 is SQIVND (reference sequence). V shed 5 bases and J shed 5 bases, with 15 bases lying between them. CDR3 length: 14 residues.

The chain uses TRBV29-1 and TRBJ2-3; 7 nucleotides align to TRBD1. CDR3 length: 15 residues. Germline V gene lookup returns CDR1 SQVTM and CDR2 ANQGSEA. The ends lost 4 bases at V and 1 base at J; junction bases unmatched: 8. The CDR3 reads CSVVARGQRTDTQYF. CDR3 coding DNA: TGCAGCGTTGTTGCGAGGGGGCAGCGCACAGATACGCAGTATTTT.

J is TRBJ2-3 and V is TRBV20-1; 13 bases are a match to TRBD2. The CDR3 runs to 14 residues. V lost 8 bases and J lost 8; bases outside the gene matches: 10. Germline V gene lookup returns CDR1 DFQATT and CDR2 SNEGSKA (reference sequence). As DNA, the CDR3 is TGCAGTATGACTAGCGGGGGGCCCCTGGGTACGCAGTATTTT. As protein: CSMTSGGPLGTQYF.

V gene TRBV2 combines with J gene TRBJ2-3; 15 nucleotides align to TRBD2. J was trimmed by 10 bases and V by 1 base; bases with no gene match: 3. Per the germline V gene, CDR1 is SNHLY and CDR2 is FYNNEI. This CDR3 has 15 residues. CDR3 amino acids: CASSEGTSGGAAQYF. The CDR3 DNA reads TGTGCCAGCAGTGAAGGGACTAGCGGGGGGGCGGCGCAGTATTTT.

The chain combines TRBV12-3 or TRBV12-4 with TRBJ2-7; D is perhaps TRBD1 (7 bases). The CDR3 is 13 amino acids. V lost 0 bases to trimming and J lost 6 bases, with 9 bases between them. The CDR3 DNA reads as TGTGCCAGCAGTTTAGCCCAGGGGGGCGAGCAGTACTTC. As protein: CASSLAQGGEQYF.

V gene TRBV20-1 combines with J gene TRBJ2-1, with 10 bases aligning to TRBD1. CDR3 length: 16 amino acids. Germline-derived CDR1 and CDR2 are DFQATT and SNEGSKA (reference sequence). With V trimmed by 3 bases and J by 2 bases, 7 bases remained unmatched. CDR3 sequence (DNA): TGCAGTGCTAGGTCTGGGACAGGGGTACCCTACAATGAGCAGTTCTTC. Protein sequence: CSARSGTGVPYNEQFF.

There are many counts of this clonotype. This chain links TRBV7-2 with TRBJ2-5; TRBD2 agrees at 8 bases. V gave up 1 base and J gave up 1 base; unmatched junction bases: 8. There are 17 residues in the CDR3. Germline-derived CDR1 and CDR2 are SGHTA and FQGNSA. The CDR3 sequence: CASSLGWGGGIQETQYF. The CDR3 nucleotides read TGTGCCAGCAGCTTAGGTTGGGGCGGGGGGATCCAAGAGACCCAGTACTTC.

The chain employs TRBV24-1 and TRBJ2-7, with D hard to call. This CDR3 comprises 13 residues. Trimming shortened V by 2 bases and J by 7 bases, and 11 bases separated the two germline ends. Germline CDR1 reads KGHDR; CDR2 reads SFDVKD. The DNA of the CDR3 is TGTGCCACCAGTGATTATAAGGGAAGGGAGCAGTACGTC. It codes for CATSDYKGREQYV.

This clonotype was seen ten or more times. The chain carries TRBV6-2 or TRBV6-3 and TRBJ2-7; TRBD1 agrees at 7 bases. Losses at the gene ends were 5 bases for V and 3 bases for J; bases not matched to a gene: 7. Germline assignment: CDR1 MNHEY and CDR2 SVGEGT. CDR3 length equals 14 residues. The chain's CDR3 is CASSTRQGNYEQYF. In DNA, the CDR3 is TGTGCCAGCAGTACTCGACAGGGTAACTACGAGCAGTACTTC.

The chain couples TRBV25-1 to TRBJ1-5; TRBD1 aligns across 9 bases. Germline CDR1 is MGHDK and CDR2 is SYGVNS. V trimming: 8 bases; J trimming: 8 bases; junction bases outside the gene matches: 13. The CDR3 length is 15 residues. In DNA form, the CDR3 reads TGTGCCAGCTCACCACAACAGGGGGCAGGGGAGCCCCAGCATTTT. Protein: CASSPQQGAGEPQHF.

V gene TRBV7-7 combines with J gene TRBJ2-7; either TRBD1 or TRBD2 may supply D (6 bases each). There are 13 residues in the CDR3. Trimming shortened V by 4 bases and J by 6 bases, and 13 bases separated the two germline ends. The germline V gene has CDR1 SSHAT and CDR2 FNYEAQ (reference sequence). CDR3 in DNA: TGTGCCAGCAGCTCCGTCGGGGGCTCCGAGCAGTACTTC. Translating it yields CASSSVGGSEQYF.

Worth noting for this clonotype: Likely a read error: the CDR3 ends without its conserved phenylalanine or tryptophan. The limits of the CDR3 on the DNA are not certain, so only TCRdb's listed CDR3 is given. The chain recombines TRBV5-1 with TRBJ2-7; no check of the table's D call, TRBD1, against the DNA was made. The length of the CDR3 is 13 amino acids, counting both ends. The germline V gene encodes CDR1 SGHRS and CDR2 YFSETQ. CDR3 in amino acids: CASSLGDTGETHY.

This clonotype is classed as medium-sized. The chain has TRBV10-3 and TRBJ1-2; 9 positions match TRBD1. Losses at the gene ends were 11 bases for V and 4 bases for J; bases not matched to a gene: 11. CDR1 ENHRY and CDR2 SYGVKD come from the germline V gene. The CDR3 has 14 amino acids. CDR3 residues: CASSPGTGFYGYTF. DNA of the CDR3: TGTGCCTCCAGTCCCGGGACAGGGTTCTATGGCTACACCTTC.

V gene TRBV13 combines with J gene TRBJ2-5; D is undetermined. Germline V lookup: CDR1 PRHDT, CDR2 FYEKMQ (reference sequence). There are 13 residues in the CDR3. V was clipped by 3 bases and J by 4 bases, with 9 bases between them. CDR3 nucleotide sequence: TGTGCCAGCAGCTTTCGGCAAAGAGAGACCCAGTACTTC. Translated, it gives CASSFRQRETQYF.

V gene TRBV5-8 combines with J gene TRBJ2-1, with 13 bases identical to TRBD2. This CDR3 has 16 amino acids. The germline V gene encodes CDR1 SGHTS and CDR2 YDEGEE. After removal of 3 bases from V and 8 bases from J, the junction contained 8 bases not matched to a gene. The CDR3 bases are TGTGCCAGCAGCTATCGGACTAGCGGGGGCCGGGATGAGCAGTTCTTC. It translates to CASSYRTSGGRDEQFF.

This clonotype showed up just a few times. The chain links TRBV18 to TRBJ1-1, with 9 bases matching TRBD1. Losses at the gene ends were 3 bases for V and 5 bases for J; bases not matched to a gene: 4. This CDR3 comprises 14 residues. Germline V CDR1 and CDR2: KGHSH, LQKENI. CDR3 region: CASSPRQGVTEAFF. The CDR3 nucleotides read TGTGCCAGCTCACCTAGACAGGGGGTAACTGAAGCTTTCTTT.

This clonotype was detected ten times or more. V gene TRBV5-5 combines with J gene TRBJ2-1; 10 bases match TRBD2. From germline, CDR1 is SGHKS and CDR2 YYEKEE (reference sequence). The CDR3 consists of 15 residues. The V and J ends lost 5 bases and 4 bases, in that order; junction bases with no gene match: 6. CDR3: CASSLSGGGYNEQFF. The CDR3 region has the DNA TGTGCCAGCAGTTTGAGCGGGGGGGGATACAATGAGCAGTTCTTC.

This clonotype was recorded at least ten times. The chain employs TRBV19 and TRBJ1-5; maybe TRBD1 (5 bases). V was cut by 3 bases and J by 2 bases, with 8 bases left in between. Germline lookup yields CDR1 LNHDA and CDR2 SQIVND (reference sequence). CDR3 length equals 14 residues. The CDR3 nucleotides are TGTGCCAGTAGTATTGGGGCGGGCAATCAGCCCCAGCATTTT. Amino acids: CASSIGAGNQPQHF.

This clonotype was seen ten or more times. The CDR3 loop reads CASSPFAGVSTDTQYF. CDR3 coding DNA: TGTGCCAGCAGCCCCTTCGCAGGCGTCAGCACAGATACGCAGTATTTT. The gene calls are TRBV7-2 and TRBJ2-3; D unresolved. This CDR3 has 16 residues. The germline V gene has CDR1 SGHTA and CDR2 FQGNSA. The V gene lost 5 bases and the J gene lost 0 bases, with 15 bases spanning the gap. Based on the CDR3 plus reference TRBV7-2 and TRBJ2-3, the full variable domain is GAGVSQSPSNKVTEKGKDVELRCDPISGHTALYWYRQSLGQGLEFLIYFQGNSAPDKSGLPSDRFSAERTGGSVSTLTIQRTQQEDSAVYLCASSPFAGVSTDTQYFGPGTRLTVL.

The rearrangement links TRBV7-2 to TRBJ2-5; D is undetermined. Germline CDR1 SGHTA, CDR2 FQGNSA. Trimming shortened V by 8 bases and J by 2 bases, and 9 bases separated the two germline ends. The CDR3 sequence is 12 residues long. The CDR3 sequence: CASASGQETQYF. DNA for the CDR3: TGTGCCAGCGCCTCCGGTCAAGAGACCCAGTACTTC.

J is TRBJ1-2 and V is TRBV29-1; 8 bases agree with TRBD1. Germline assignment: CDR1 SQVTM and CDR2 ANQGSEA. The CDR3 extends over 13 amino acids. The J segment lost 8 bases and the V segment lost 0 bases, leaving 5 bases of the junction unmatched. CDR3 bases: TGCAGCGTTGAAGATGGGCAGGGGGCGGGCTACACCTTC. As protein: CSVEDGQGAGYTF.

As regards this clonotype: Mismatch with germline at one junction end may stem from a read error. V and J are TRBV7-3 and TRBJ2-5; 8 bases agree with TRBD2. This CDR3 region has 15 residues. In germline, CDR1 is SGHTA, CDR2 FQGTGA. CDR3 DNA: TGTGCCAGCAGCGTAAACGGGAGGGCTCAAGAGACCCAGTGCTTC. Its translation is CASSVNGRAQETQCF.

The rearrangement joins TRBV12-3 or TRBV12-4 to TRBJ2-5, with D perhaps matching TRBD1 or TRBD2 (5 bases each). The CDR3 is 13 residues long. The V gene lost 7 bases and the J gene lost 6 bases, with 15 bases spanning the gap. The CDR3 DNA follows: TGTGCCAGCACCCTCGGGGCGGTACAGACCCAGTACTTC. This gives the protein CASTLGAVQTQYF.

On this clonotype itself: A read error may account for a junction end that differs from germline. CDR3 in amino acids: CASSLRTGGVETRHF. CDR3 in DNA: TGTGCCAGCAGCCTCCGGACCGGAGGTGTGGAGACCCGGCACTTC. This chain links TRBV7-2 with TRBJ2-5, with TRBD2 as a possible D gene (5 bases). Germline loops: CDR1 SGHTA, CDR2 FQGNSA. CDR3 length equals 15 residues.

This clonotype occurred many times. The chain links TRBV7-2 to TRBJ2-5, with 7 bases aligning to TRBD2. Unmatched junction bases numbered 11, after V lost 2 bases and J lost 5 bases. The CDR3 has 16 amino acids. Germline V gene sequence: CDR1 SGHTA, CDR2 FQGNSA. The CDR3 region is CASSLFPPAGSETQYF. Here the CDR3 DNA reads TGTGCCAGCAGCTTATTCCCGCCAGCGGGGAGTGAGACCCAGTACTTC.